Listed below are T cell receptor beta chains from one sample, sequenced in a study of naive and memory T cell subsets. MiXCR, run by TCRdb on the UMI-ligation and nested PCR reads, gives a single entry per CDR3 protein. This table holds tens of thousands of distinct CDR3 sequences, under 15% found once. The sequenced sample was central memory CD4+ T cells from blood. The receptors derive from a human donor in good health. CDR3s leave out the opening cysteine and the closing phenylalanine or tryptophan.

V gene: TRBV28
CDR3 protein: ASIPDPLVGETQY

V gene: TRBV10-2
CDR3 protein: ASSASAGGASNIQY

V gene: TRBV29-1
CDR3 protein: SVESGQGAGTGELF

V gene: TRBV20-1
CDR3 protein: SAREPSGRGYNEQF

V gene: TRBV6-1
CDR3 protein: ASRPERGRAYEQY

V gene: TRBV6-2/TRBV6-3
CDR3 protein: ASTELPSTDIGSRNTIY

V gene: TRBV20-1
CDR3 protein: SARTSAYNEQF

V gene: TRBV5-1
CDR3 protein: ASSWSPGQSYEQY

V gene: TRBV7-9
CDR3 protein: ASSLGQGAEKLF

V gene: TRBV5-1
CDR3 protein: ASSFDEDTIY

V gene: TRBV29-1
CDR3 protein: SVGGGGLAGTNEQF

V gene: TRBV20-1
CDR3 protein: SAGQGTCSGNTIY

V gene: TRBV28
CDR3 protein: ASSPLGGGAETQY

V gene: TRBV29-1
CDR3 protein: SVARPSGPLEQF

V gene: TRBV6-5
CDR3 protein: ASSSDPAEETQY

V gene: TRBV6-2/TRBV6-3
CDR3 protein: ASSYSRQGSDTQY

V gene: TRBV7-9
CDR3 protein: ASSIIRLAGETQY

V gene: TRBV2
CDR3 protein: ASSYSPDTQY

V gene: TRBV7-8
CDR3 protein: ASSLVREGRNEQF

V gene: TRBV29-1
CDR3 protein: SVGYGTYTDTQY

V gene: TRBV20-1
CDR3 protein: SVGQGGKNSEAF

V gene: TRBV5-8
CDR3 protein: ASSLGPGAGYT

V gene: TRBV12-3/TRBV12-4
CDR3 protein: ASSSYGPGTEAF

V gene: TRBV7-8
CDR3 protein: ASSLDSRGANSPLH

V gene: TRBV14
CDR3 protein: ASSQVYGETQY

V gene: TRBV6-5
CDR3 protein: ASRQGESPLH

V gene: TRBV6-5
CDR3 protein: ASSRWTSGSSEQF

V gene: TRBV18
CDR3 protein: ASSPAEAKNIQY

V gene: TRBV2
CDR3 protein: ASSGLGTGRY

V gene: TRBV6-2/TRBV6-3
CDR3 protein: ASSSPLTDTQY

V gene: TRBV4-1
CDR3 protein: ASSQEQVGYGETQY

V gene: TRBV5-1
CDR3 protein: ASSLEGGATEAF

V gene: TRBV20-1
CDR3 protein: SALGLAGAGSTDTQY

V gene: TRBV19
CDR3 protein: ASSNRRSRTYEQY